This T cell receptor (beta chain) was sequenced during a study of technical replicates of blood from several donors. Germline-derived CDR1 and CDR2 are SGDLS and YYNGEE. The length of the CDR3 is 16 residues. J was trimmed by 5 bases and V by 4 bases; bases with no gene match: 11. The table came from immunoSEQ multiplex PCR; TCRdb's copy has only in-frame clones and leaves some out. The data contain roughly 65,000 clones, approximately 88% of them singletons. The specimen sequenced was PBMCs. The sequence was obtained from a human donor in good health. Some clones in this sample may be carry-over from other donors' samples. The chain recombines TRBV9 with TRBJ2-7; the match to TRBD2 covers 11 bases. The DNA for the CDR3 is TGTGCCAGCAGCCCGGGGACTAGCGGACGCCTGAACGAGCAGTACTTC. Its translation is CASSPGTSGRLNEQYF.